This T cell receptor beta chain was documented in a study of blood T cell repertoires in COVID-19. Study overall: Spain, Italy and the United States supplied samples that represented acute and convalescent COVID-19. PBMCs, B-cell-depleted T cells, or T cells were the source of the cDNA or gDNA that made up the material.

How the authors handled the data: Amplification with reference gene primers provided the estimates of nucleated cell counts. Sequencing was performed with immunoSEQ multiplex PCR; in TCRdb, only in-frame clones are kept and a portion is missing. V and J calls and clone size are those listed in that table; D and trimming were worked out from the DNA. The sample shows 190,000 or so clones, more than 70% of them seen only once. This receptor was obtained from a woman younger than 45 with acute or convalescent COVID-19. The sequenced sample consisted of peripheral blood.

The CDR3 coding sequence is TGCGCCAGCAGCTTCGGGTACTCTGGAAACACCATATATTTT. It translates to CASSFGYSGNTIYF. The chain employs TRBV5-1 and TRBJ1-3; D gene uncertain. The CDR3 has 14 amino acids. Germline V gene data show CDR1 as SGHRS and CDR2 as YFSETQ. V dropped 2 bases and J dropped 0 bases, with 6 bases sitting between them.